This T cell receptor (beta chain) was sequenced in a study of cytomegalovirus exposure and HLA in healthy donors. CDR3 length equals 16 residues. Germline V lookup: CDR1 SGHRS, CDR2 YFSETQ. Losses at the gene ends were 2 bases for V and 3 bases for J; bases not matched to a gene: 8. 60 Vbeta and 13 Jbeta primers were used in PCR. The table came from immunoSEQ multiplex PCR; TCRdb's copy has only in-frame clones and leaves some out. The table has about 180,000 clones, 70% to 80% seen once; the top ten hold roughly 0.76%. The sample was PBMCs. The source is a woman aged 40 to 55 in good health and CMV-seronegative. This rearrangement joins TRBV5-1 to TRBJ1-1; 9 positions agree with TRBD1. CDR3 residues: CASSFRTGVTYTEAFF. The CDR3, as DNA: TGCGCCAGCAGCTTTAGGACAGGGGTGACTTACACTGAAGCTTTCTTT.